The clone carrying this T cell receptor beta chain was seen a few times. The target antigen is unknown. The authors made TCR beta libraries by quantitative 5'-RACE with molecular barcodes. One entry per CDR3 protein results from TCRdb running MiXCR on the 5' RACE reads. The sample has fewer than 500,000 distinct CDR3 sequences, 20% to 25% seen once. These data originate in a study of CD8 T cells in ankylosing spondylitis. Points from the study as a whole: For ankylosing spondylitis blood, a TCR beta motif of under ten highly homologous variants appeared characteristic. There was reportedly significant enrichment of clones that were disease-linked in matched ankylosing spondylitis synovial fluid. Certain motif variants had earlier appeared in reactive arthritis synovial fluid and blood. Relatively rare in peripheral blood, disease-linked clones were also CD8+.

The V and J ends lost 5 bases and 0 bases respectively, with 13 bases between them. Germline CDR1 and CDR2: GTSNPN and SVGIG (reference sequence). This CDR3 contains 14 residues. The chain is built from TRBV30 and TRBJ1-1; D possibly corresponds to TRBD1 (5 bases). The source material was blood, either unsorted or a sorted T cell fraction (not recorded which). This TCR derives from a male donor with ankylosing spondylitis. The CDR3 DNA is TGTGCCTGGGGGGCTGGCAGAATGAACACTGAAGCTTTCTTT. It codes for CAWGAGRMNTEAFF.